This paragraph reports one T cell receptor (beta chain). This entry is derived from a study of identical twins. Healthy Caucasians alone served as donors. Germline V gives CDR1 LGHDT, CDR2 YNNKEL (reference sequence). This CDR3 spans 16 amino acids. Trimming removed 1 base from V and 6 bases from J; junction bases left unmatched: 11. From the 5' RACE reads, TCRdb called clonotypes with MiXCR, one entry per CDR3 protein. The table records roughly 1,500,000 distinct CDR3 sequences, more than 30% of them present only once. This clonotype originated in a newborn girl in good health. The sample was cord blood. This chain links TRBV3-1 with TRBJ2-5, with TRBD2 matching 7 bases. The CDR3 nucleotides read TGTGCCAGCAGCCAAGGTGTACTGGGGGGGAGAAAGACCCAGTACTTC. It is translated as CASSQGVLGGRKTQYF.